Below, one T cell receptor (beta chain) is given with its context. Scientists amplified the TCR beta CDR3 regions from RNA transcripts. Second-round multiplex PCR came after a first-round RT-PCR that employed HTBI primers. A single record per CDR3 protein comes from TCRdb applying MiXCR to the multiplex PCR reads. The sample carries roughly 420,000 distinct CDR3 sequences, roughly 21% recorded once. Trimming pared 5 bases from V and 1 base from J, leaving 11 bases between. The CDR3 runs to 14 residues. This sample was included in a study of Graves' ophthalmopathy and Graves' hyperthyroidism. The chain is built from TRBV12-3 or TRBV12-4 and TRBJ1-1, with D hard to call. Source material: peripheral blood. The TCR comes from a woman under 30 with stable Graves' hyperthyroidism. CDR3 protein: CASSTAGRNTEAFF. The CDR3 coding sequence is TGTGCCAGCAGTACCGCGGGGAGGAACACTGAAGCTTTCTTT.